Listed below are T cell receptor beta chains from one sample, sequenced in a study of OX40 agonist ivuxolimab in advanced cancers. The data were produced by immunoSEQ multiplex PCR, yet TCRdb's version contains in-frame clones alone and is incomplete. The data contain about 25,000 clones, approximately 86% of them singletons. This specimen consisted of CD4+ or CD8+ T cells sorted from blood, obtained in a trial of the OX40 agonist ivuxolimab. These TCRs come from an adult with an advanced solid tumor such as melanoma, head and neck, liver or kidney cancer. CDR3s include the opening cysteine and the closing phenylalanine or tryptophan. The D gene is left open where the match is weak. Clone sizes are given selectively: once, few, many, or a class where the clone is expanded.

DNA	CDR3	V	J	D	size
TGTGCCAGCAAGACAGGGGCGGCTTCACCCCTCCACTTT	CASKTGAASPLHF	TRBV9	TRBJ1-6	TRBD1	.
TGTGCCATCAGTGTTGGCGGGATGCAGGTCGAGCAGTACTTC	CAISVGGMQVEQYF	TRBV10-3	TRBJ2-7	.	few
TGTGCCAGCAGCTTTCCCGGGACAGCCACTGAAGCTTTCTTT	CASSFPGTATEAFF	TRBV13	TRBJ1-1	TRBD1	.
TGCAGCGTTGAAGGGCAAGGGGCAACCTACGAGCAGTACTTC	CSVEGQGATYEQYF	TRBV29-1	TRBJ2-7	.	.
TGTGCCAGCAGCGTCGCTAGCCGTCCCCACAATGAGCAGTTCTTC	CASSVASRPHNEQFF	TRBV9	TRBJ2-1	.	.
TGTGCCAGCAGTTACGGGGGTGGTTCACCCCTCCACTTT	CASSYGGGSPLHF	TRBV6-5	TRBJ1-6	.	.
TGTGCCAGCAGTAACCGGGACAGGTTTGCCTACGAGCAGTACTTC	CASSNRDRFAYEQYF	TRBV6-6	TRBJ2-7	TRBD1	.
TGTGCCAGCAGTTACTCAGGCGGGGAGGACACTGAAGCTTTCTTT	CASSYSGGEDTEAFF	TRBV6-5	TRBJ1-1	.	.
TGTGCCAGCACTCTCGACTTGACCGGGGAGCTGTTTTTT	CASTLDLTGELFF	TRBV2	TRBJ2-2	.	.
TGTGCCAGCAGCGTAGCTACGGGGGGCGGCTATGGCTACACCTTC	CASSVATGGGYGYTF	TRBV9	TRBJ1-2	.	.
TGTGCCAGCACCACGGACAGGGCTCAGCCCCAGCATTTT	CASTTDRAQPQHF	TRBV7-8	TRBJ1-5	TRBD1	.
TGTGCCAGCAGTTACCCCTACACCGGGGAGCTGTTTTTT	CASSYPYTGELFF	TRBV6-6	TRBJ2-2	.	.
TGTGCCAGCAGCTTCGGCAGGGGGACAGATACGCAGTATTTT	CASSFGRGTDTQYF	TRBV11-2	TRBJ2-3	TRBD1	.
TGCAGTGCTAGAGAAGCGGATCATCGGTTCTTC	CSAREADHRFF	TRBV20-1	TRBJ2-1	.	.
TGTGCCAGCAGCCGGGCTTTTCAGGAGCAGTTCTTC	CASSRAFQEQFF	TRBV2	TRBJ2-1	.	once
TGTGCCAGCAGCAAAACAGGGGCTGACTATGGCTACACCTTC	CASSKTGADYGYTF	TRBV11-2	TRBJ1-2	TRBD1	few
TGTGCCAGCAGCGTAGGAGAGCCCTACGAGCAGTACTTC	CASSVGEPYEQYF	TRBV9	TRBJ2-7	.	.
TGTGCCAGTAGCCTCGGGGTCACCGGGGAGCTGTTTTTT	CASSLGVTGELFF	TRBV6-6	TRBJ2-2	.	.
TGTGCCAGTAGTAGTCGGTGGGGGGGCAAGAACGAGCAGTACTTC	CASSSRWGGKNEQYF	TRBV19	TRBJ2-7	.	.
TGTGCTCTCGTTGGGGCATACGAGCAGTACTTC	CALVGAYEQYF	TRBV7-9	TRBJ2-7	.	.
TGTGCCAGCAGCGTAGGGGACAGACCGAGCACTGAAGCTTTCTTT	CASSVGDRPSTEAFF	TRBV9	TRBJ1-1	TRBD1	few
TGTGCCAGCAGCGACCAGACTAGCCCGAGTGGCGGGGAGCTGTTTTTT	CASSDQTSPSGGELFF	TRBV5-4	TRBJ2-2	TRBD2	.
TGCGCCAGCAGCGCAACCGGGACATTCCTGAACACTGAAGCTTTCTTT	CASSATGTFLNTEAFF	TRBV4-1	TRBJ1-1	.	.
TGTGCCAGCAGCGGACGACAGGGGGTATACACTGAAGCTTTCTTT	CASSGRQGVYTEAFF	TRBV9	TRBJ1-1	TRBD1	.
TGTGCCTGGTGTCCACTCGGGGGGCCCCAAGAGACCCAGTACTTC	CAWCPLGGPQETQYF	TRBV30	TRBJ2-5	.	.
TGTGCCAGCAGCCTGGGACAGACTTACTACGAGCAGTACTTC	CASSLGQTYYEQYF	TRBV27	TRBJ2-7	TRBD1	.
TGTGCCAGCAGCCCCGGACGAGGGGCTGAAGCTTTCTTT	CASSPGRGAEAFF	TRBV7-3	TRBJ1-1	.	.
TGTGCCAGCGGTTTCGCTACTAGCAGGAACACCGGGGAGCTGTTTTTT	CASGFATSRNTGELFF	TRBV2	TRBJ2-2	.	.
TGTGCCAGCAGTGGTCGCGCGGGGGTTACTGAAGCTTTCTTT	CASSGRAGVTEAFF	TRBV6-1	TRBJ1-1	.	.
TGTGCCAGCAGTTTACAAGTGGACAGGGGATACCAAGAGAGCTCCTACAATGAGCAGTTCTTC	CASSLQVDRGYQESSYNEQFF	TRBV27	TRBJ2-1	TRBD1	.
TGTGCCAGCAGCGTAGGGGAACGCGACGGGCAATACTTC	CASSVGERDGQYF	TRBV9	TRBJ2-7	.	.
TGTGCTAGTGGTTCCCCCCCCGGACAGGGGAACACTGAAGCTTTCTTT	CASGSPPGQGNTEAFF	TRBV12-5	TRBJ1-1	TRBD1	.
TGTGCCAGCAAATGGAGCTCCTATAATTCACCCCTCCACTTT	CASKWSSYNSPLHF	TRBV27	TRBJ1-6	.	few
TGTGCCAGCAGCTTACTGACTAGCGGGGGGGCCATACGCCCGGATACGCAGTATTTT	CASSLLTSGGAIRPDTQYF	TRBV7-3	TRBJ2-3	TRBD2	.
TGTGCCAGCAGCCTAGGGCTAGCGGGATCATACAATGAGCAGTTCTTC	CASSLGLAGSYNEQFF	TRBV28	TRBJ2-1	TRBD2	once
TGCAGTGCCCCCTGGGAACACGAGCAGTACTTC	CSAPWEHEQYF	TRBV20-1	TRBJ2-7	.	.
TGTGCCAGCAGTCTAGGGGGGACCCAGTACTTC	CASSLGGTQYF	TRBV28	TRBJ2-5	.	.
TGTGCCAGCAGCACCCATCCCCGCTACGAGCAGTACTTC	CASSTHPRYEQYF	TRBV7-9	TRBJ2-7	.	.
TGTGCCAGCAGTTTATTTCTAGCGGGAGAGGGGGAGACCCAGTACTTC	CASSLFLAGEGETQYF	TRBV28	TRBJ2-5	TRBD2	.
TGTGCCAGCAGTCTTGGGGGGCTCTGGTGGGAGCAGTACTTC	CASSLGGLWWEQYF	TRBV27	TRBJ2-7	.	.
TGTGCCAGCAGTCCAGGGGAGGCTGAAGCTTTCTTT	CASSPGEAEAFF	TRBV6-1	TRBJ1-1	.	.
TGTGCCAGCAGCGGCAGGGATACTCATCAGCCCCAGCATTTT	CASSGRDTHQPQHF	TRBV9	TRBJ1-5	.	once
TGTGCCAGCAGCACCGGCTTCACCTACGAGCAGTACTTC	CASSTGFTYEQYF	TRBV5-5	TRBJ2-7	.	.
TGTGCCACCAGCAGTGAGGGGACGGTCTCCTACGAGCAGTACTTC	CATSSEGTVSYEQYF	TRBV15	TRBJ2-7	.	.
TGTGCCAGCAGTTACTACCTAGCGGGAGGGAGTGAGCAGTTCTTC	CASSYYLAGGSEQFF	TRBV6-5	TRBJ2-1	TRBD2	.